The 5 T cell receptor beta chains presented below share a single source sample, sequenced in a study of cytomegalovirus exposure and HLA in healthy donors. A multiplex PCR was run with 60 Vbeta primers and 13 Jbeta primers. Assay: immunoSEQ multiplex PCR; the TCRdb copy retains only in-frame clones and omits some. This table holds 85,000 to 100,000 clones, about 85% found once. Sequenced sample: PBMCs. The receptors shown here come from a girl aged 2 to 10 in good health and CMV-seropositive.

The chain couples TRBV5-1 to TRBJ2-7, with 9 bases that match TRBD1. Germline loops: CDR1 SGHRS, CDR2 YFSETQ. The CDR3 has 15 amino acids. The J segment lost 5 bases and the V segment lost 4 bases, leaving 10 bases of the junction unmatched. In DNA form, the CDR3 reads TGCGCCAGCAGCCGGACCGGGACAGGGTTCAACGAGCAGTACTTC. Encoded protein: CASSRTGTGFNEQYF.

The chain joins TRBV5-4 to TRBJ1-1; 7 nucleotides line up with TRBD1. Germline V gene data show CDR1 as SGHNT and CDR2 as YYREEE (reference sequence). The trim removed 4 bases at V and 2 bases at J, leaving 11 bases unmatched. The CDR3 covers 16 residues. The CDR3 nucleotides are TGTGCCAGCAGCCGAACAGGGGTGGCCCTAAACACTGAAGCTTTCTTT. As protein: CASSRTGVALNTEAFF. Full variable domain (missing parts from reference TRBV5-4 and TRBJ1-1): ETGVTQSPTHLIKTRGQQVTLRCSSQSGHNTVSWYQQALGQGPQFIFQYYREEENGRGNFPPRFSGLQFPNYSSELNVNALELDDSALYLCASSRTGVALNTEAFFGQGTRLTVV.

The CDR3 nucleotides are TGTGCCAGCAGTGGCCGGGGGGAGCAGTACTTC. It yields the protein CASSGRGEQYF. This chain links TRBV6-5 with TRBJ2-7, with D maybe TRBD2 (6 bases). The CDR3 sequence is 11 residues long. V gave up 5 bases and J gave up 7 bases, with 9 bases separating them. Germline V gene lookup returns CDR1 MNHEY and CDR2 SVGAGI.

This clone has a handful of counts. V and J are TRBV6-5 and TRBJ1-1; maybe TRBD1 (6 bases). Germline CDR1 reads MNHEY; CDR2 reads SVGAGI. V was shortened by 4 bases and J by 2 bases, with 11 bases between the two germline ends. CDR3 length: 14 amino acids. In DNA form, the CDR3 reads TGTGCCAGCAGTTCCTACGGGACAAACACTGAAGCTTTCTTT. Encoded protein: CASSSYGTNTEAFF.

The chain recombines TRBV29-1 with TRBJ2-1; D perhaps matches TRBD2 (6 bases). V was pared by 6 bases and J by 4 bases, with 16 bases between. The CDR3 length is 14 residues. Germline-derived CDR1 and CDR2 are SQVTM and ANQGSEA. CDR3 sequence (DNA): TGCAGCGTGACCGGACTATACGGGTACAATGAGCAGTTCTTC. The encoded protein is CSVTGLYGYNEQFF.